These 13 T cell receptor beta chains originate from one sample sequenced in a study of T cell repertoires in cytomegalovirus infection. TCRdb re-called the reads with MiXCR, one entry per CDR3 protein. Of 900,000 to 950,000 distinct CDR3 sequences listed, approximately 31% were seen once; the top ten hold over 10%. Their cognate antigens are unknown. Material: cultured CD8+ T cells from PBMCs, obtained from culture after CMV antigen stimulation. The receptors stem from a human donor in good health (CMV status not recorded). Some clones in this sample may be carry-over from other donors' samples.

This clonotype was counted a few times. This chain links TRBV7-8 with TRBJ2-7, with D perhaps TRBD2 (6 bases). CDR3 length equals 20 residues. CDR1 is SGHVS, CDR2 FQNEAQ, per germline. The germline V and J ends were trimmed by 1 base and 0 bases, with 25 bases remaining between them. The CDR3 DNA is TGTGCCAGCAGCTTAGAGGCTAGCGAGGTCCTTCCGCCTGCCTCCTACGAGCAGTACTTC. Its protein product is CASSLEASEVLPPASYEQYF.

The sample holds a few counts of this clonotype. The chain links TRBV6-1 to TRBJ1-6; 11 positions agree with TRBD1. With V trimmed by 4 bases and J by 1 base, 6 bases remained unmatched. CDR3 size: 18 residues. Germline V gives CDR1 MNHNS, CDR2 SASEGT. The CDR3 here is CASSVRTGGASYNSPLHF. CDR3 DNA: TGTGCCAGCAGTGTTCGGACAGGGGGCGCGTCCTATAATTCACCCCTCCACTTT.

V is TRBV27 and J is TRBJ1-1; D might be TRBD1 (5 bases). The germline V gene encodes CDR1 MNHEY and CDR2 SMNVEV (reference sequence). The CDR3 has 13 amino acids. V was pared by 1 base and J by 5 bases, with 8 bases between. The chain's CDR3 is CASSLWGVTEAFF. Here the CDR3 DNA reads TGTGCCAGCAGTTTATGGGGGGTGACTGAAGCTTTCTTT.

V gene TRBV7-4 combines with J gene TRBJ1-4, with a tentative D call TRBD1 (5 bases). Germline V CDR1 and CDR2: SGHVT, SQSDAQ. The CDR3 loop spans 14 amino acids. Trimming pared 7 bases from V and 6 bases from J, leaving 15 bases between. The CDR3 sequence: CASTSTELYEKLFF. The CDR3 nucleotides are TGTGCCAGCACCTCGACAGAACTTTATGAAAAACTGTTTTTT.

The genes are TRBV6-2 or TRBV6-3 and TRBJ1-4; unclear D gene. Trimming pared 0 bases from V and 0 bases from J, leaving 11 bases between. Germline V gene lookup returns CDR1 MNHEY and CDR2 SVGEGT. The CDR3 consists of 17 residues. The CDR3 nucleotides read TGTGCCAGCAGTTACTCGTTGAGTAAAGCAACTAATGAAAAACTGTTTTTT. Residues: CASSYSLSKATNEKLFF.

CDR3 nucleotide sequence: TGTGCCAGCAGCATCCCAGCGGGGGGGAAGATAACGAACACCGGGGAGCTGTTTTTT. Its translation is CASSIPAGGKITNTGELFF. This sequence joins TRBV7-6 and TRBJ2-2; TRBD2 aligns across 10 bases. Germline V CDR1 and CDR2: SGHVS, FNYEAQ. The junction had 12 bases not matched to a gene; V was cut back by 5 bases and J by 0 bases. The CDR3 has 19 residues.

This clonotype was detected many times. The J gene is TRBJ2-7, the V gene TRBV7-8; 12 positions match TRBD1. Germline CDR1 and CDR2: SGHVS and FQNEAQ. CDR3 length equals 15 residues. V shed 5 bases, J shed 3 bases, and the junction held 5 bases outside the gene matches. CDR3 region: CASSPGQGAGYEQYV. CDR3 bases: TGTGCCAGCAGCCCGGGACAGGGGGCCGGCTACGAGCAGTACGTC.

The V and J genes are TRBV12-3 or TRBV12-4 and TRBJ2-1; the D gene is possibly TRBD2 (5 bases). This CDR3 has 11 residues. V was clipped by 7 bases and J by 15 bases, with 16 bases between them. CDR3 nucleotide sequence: TGTGCCAGCACCCCCGGGAATCTGTTGTTCTTC. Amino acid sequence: CASTPGNLLFF.

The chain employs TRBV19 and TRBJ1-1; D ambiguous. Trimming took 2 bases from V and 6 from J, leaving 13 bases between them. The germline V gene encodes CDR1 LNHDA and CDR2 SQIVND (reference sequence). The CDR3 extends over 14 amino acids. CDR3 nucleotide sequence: TGTGCCAGTAGTATAAAAGTTAGCGGGCCTGAAGCTTTCTTT. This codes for CASSIKVSGPEAFF.

CDR3 residues: CAATSGEYNEQFF. For the CDR3, the DNA is TGTGCTGCCACTAGCGGGGAGTACAATGAGCAGTTCTTC. The chain has TRBV6-2 or TRBV6-3 and TRBJ2-1; TRBD2 matches at 10 bases. Germline CDR1 and CDR2: MNHEY and SVGEGT. CDR3 length: 13 amino acids.

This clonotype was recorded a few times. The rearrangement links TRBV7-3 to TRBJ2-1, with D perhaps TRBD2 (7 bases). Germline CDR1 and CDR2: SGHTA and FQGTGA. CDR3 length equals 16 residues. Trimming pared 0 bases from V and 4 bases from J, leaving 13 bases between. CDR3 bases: TGTGCCAGCAGCTTAACGGGGCGGGGGCTTTACAATGAGCAGTTCTTC. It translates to CASSLTGRGLYNEQFF.

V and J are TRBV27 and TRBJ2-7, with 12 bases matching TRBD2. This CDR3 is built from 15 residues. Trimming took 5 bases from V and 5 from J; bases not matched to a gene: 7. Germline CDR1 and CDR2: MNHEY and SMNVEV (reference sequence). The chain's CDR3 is CASSPLAGGLDEQYF. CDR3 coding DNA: TGTGCCAGCAGTCCCCTAGCGGGGGGGCTTGACGAGCAGTACTTC.

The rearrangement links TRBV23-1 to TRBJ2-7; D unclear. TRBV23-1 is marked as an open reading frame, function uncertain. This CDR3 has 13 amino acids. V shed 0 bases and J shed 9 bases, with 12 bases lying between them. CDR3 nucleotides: TGCGCCAGCAGTCAATCCCTTATGGCAGGGCAGTACGTC. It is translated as CASSQSLMAGQYV.